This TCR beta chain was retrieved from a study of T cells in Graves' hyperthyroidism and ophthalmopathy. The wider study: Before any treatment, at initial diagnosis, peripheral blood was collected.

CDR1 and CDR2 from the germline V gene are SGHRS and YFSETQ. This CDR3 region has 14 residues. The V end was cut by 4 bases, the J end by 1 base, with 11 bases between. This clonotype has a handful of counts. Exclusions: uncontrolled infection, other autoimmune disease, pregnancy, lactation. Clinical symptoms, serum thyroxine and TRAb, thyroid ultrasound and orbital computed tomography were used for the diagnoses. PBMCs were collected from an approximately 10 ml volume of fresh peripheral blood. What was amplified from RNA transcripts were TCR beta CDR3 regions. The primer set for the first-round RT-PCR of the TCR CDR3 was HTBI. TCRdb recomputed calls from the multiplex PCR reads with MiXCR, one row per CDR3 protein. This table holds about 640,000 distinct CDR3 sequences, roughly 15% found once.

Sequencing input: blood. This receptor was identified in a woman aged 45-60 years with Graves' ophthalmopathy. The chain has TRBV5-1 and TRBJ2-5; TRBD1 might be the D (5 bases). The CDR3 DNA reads TGCGCCAGCAGCACACAGGCCCGCCAAGAGACCCAGTACTTC. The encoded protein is CASSTQARQETQYF.